This T cell receptor beta chain was identified during a study of OX40 agonist ivuxolimab in advanced cancers. About the full investigation: Ivuxolimab, which targeted the costimulatory receptor OX40 (CD134), was an agonistic, fully human IgG2 monoclonal antibody. Intravenous ivuxolimab was administered to patients every 2 weeks at six dose levels: 0.01, 0.1, 0.3, 1.5, 3 and 10 mg/kg. Of the approximately 54 patients in dose escalation, around 19 had hepatocellular carcinoma, about 15 had melanoma, 9 had renal cell carcinoma and 9 had head and neck cancer. The dose-escalation cohort was around 83% male with a mean age of roughly 62 years, ranging from roughly 23 to 90. Patients were allowed to have had prior anti-PD-1, anti-PD-L1 or anti-CTLA-4 therapy, and 40% to 45% of the dose-escalation patients had been treated with checkpoint inhibitors. Three dose-escalation patients achieved partial responses, one with hepatocellular carcinoma and two with cutaneous melanoma. The point of sequencing TCRbeta in the periphery was to test whether ivuxolimab changed TCR sequence diversity and drove clonal T-cell expansion. The monotherapy dose-escalation portion (N ≈ 52 patients) of the phase I ivuxolimab trial is reported in the paper.

CDR3 length: 15 amino acids, cysteine to phenylalanine. The retained sequence is limited to the CDR3, 45 bases, with the frame set at the first base. Trimming accounts for 5 bases at V and 5 bases at J, while the number of junction bases matched to no gene is 12. From the germline V gene, CDR1 is SGHVS and CDR2 is FQNEAQ. Genomic DNA was extracted from sorted cells for sequencing of the TCRbeta CDR3 region. The immunoSEQ Assay was used to sequence the TCRbeta CDR3 regions. In its TCRdb copy, this immuneACCESS table keeps in-frame sequences only and misses some clones. Where compared with another copy, unresolved V genes explain less than half of these, and the others have no known cause. This sample is represented by 75,000 to 90,000 clones; 65% to 85% of them were singletons. 7.3% of the sample is taken by the ten largest. Results and caveats for the whole study, not just this receptor: Clonal expansion of both CD4+ and CD8+ blood T cells was observed from baseline to week 6 at doses 0.1 to 3.0 mg/kg. Low levels of normalized T-cell clonal expansion were also seen in some patients who did not respond. After ivuxolimab, expanded clones were on average more numerous among CD8+ T cells than among CD4+ T cells. The antigen specificity of the peripheral T cells that underwent clonal expansion was not determined. In the 0.1-3.0 mg/kg groups, partial responders were among the patients with the lowest normalized peripheral clonal expansion, particularly in CD8+ T cells.

This clone has more than one count but fewer than ten. There is no known antigen for this receptor. Base qualities are not provided; no much larger clone lies one nucleotide away. Patients with a history of autoimmune disease or receiving systemic immunosuppression were excluded from the trial. Peripheral blood for TCR sequencing was collected from all dose cohorts at baseline, on cycle 4 day 1, and on cycle 7 day 1. The samples were taken from a phase I, first-in-human, multicenter, open-label dose-escalation trial of ivuxolimab. Adults with locally advanced or metastatic head and neck squamous cell, hepatocellular, melanoma or renal cell carcinoma were enrolled in the trial. Before TCR sequencing, CD4+ T cells and CD8+ T cells were sorted from peripheral blood as separate populations.

The origin of this receptor is an adult with an advanced solid tumor such as melanoma, head and neck, liver or kidney cancer. The sample here was CD4+ or CD8+ T cells sorted from blood, taken in a trial of the OX40 agonist ivuxolimab. The V and J segments used are TRBV7-8 and TRBJ2-7; TRBD2 agrees with 7 junctional bases. The CDR3 in this case is CASSQGSGATNEQYF. The nucleotides read TGTGCCAGCAGCCAAGGGAGCGGGGCAACCAACGAGCAGTACTTC.